This entry lists 16 T cell receptor beta chains sequenced from one sample in a study of high-grade serous ovarian cancer treatment subgroups. Profiled with immunoSEQ multiplex PCR; TCRdb holds only in-frame clones, not every one. Of just over 35,000 clones listed, 79% are singletons. Tumor samples were obtained before definitive surgery or chemotherapy. The material sequenced was tumor tissue. The source is a human donor with high-grade serous ovarian cancer.

This clone was counted only a few times. The genes are TRBV14 and TRBJ2-1; D unclear. CDR1 SGHDN and CDR2 FVKESK come from the germline V gene. This CDR3 spans 15 amino acids. V shed 0 bases and J shed 3 bases, with 9 bases lying between them. The CDR3 reads CASSQEDQNYNEQFF. CDR3 sequence (DNA): TGTGCCAGCAGCCAAGAAGACCAAAACTACAATGAGCAGTTCTTC.

This chain joins TRBV5-6 and TRBJ1-6, with 10 bases lining up with TRBD1. V lost 3 bases to trimming and J lost 10 bases; unmatched junction nucleotides: 1. Germline CDR1 SGHDT, CDR2 YYEEEE. This CDR3 region has 13 residues. The CDR3 protein is CASSSTGGSPLHF. The CDR3 DNA sequence: TGTGCCAGCAGCTCGACAGGGGGCTCACCCCTCCACTTT. Together with reference TRBV5-6 and TRBJ1-6, the CDR3 gives the full variable domain: DAGVTQSPTHLIKTRGQQVTLRCSPKSGHDTVSWYQQALGQGPQFIFQYYEEEERQRGNFPDRFSGHQFPNYSSELNVNALLLGDSALYLCASSSTGGSPLHFGNGTRLTVT.

This chain links TRBV29-1 with TRBJ2-7; weak D call: TRBD2 (5 bases). Looked up from germline, CDR1 is SQVTM and CDR2 is ANQGSEA. There are 14 residues in the CDR3. The CDR3 loop is CSVMTGVYSYEQYF. The DNA for the CDR3 is TGCAGTGTAATGACCGGGGTGTACTCCTACGAGCAGTACTTC.

The gene calls are TRBV9 and TRBJ2-5; D call uncertain. This CDR3 has 13 amino acids. The V and J ends lost 0 bases and 3 bases respectively, with 6 bases between them. Looked up from germline, CDR1 is SGDLS and CDR2 is YYNGEE. CDR3 sequence: CASSVDLKETQYF. CDR3 nucleotide sequence: TGTGCCAGCAGCGTAGACTTGAAAGAGACCCAGTACTTC.

V is TRBV21-1 and J is TRBJ2-3. TRBV21-1 is designated a pseudogene. There are 15 residues in the CDR3. The CDR3 region is CASRSPGLSTDTQYF. CDR3 bases: TGTGCCAGCCGTTCTCCGGGCCTAAGCACAGATACGCAGTATTTT.

The rearrangement uses TRBV4-3 and TRBJ2-3; the match to TRBD1 covers 7 bases. The CDR3 totals 20 residues. Trimming took 3 bases from V and 0 from J; bases not matched to a gene: 18. Germline loops: CDR1 LGHNA, CDR2 YSLEER. DNA for the CDR3: TGCGCCAGCAGCCACGAACAGGGGTCATCGTGGAGGCCGAGCACAGATACGCAGTATTTT. Its protein product is CASSHEQGSSWRPSTDTQYF.

V usage is TRBV7-9 and J usage is TRBJ1-2; 11 bases are a match to TRBD1. V was pared by 5 bases and J by 7 bases, with 6 bases of the junction left unmatched. Germline V lookup: CDR1 SEHNR, CDR2 FQNEAQ (reference sequence). This CDR3 is 14 amino acids long. DNA for the CDR3: TGTGCCAGCAGCCTCGGACAGGGGGCGGGTGGCTACACCTTC. Its translation: CASSLGQGAGGYTF.

V gene TRBV19 combines with J gene TRBJ2-7, with D uncertain. Germline values: CDR1 LNHDA, CDR2 SQIVND (reference sequence). Trimming took off 4 bases at V and 6 bases at J, with 13 bases between the two ends. The CDR3 totals 13 residues. The CDR3 protein is CASSTGPVGEQYF. The CDR3 DNA reads TGTGCCAGTAGTACAGGACCTGTGGGCGAGCAGTACTTC.

Only one count was recorded for this clone. The CDR3 DNA reads TGTGCCAGCAGCGTAGGGGGAGATACGCAGTATTTT. Translating gives CASSVGGDTQYF. The chain joins TRBV9 to TRBJ2-3, with D unresolved. The CDR3 loop spans 12 amino acids. Germline CDR1 reads SGDLS; CDR2 reads YYNGEE. The ends were cut back, 0 bases at V and 5 bases at J, with 4 bases in the middle.

This clone was picked up a small number of times. The chain links TRBV28 to TRBJ2-3; a weak D match, TRBD1 (6 bases). V dropped 6 bases and J dropped 5 bases, with 15 bases sitting between them. Germline loops: CDR1 MDHEN, CDR2 SYDVKM. The CDR3 has 14 residues. The chain's CDR3 is CASSQGPYGDTQYF. DNA for the CDR3: TGTGCCAGCAGCCAGGGGCCATACGGAGATACGCAGTATTTT.

The chain uses TRBV11-2 and TRBJ1-1, with a possible D match to TRBD1 (5 bases). This CDR3 region has 15 residues. Trimming left V 5 bases short and J 1 base short, with 14 bases between. Germline loops: CDR1 SGHAT, CDR2 FQNNGV. In nucleotides, the CDR3 is TGTGCCAGCAGCCACCGGCATAGGGGGAACACTGAAGCTTTCTTT. As protein: CASSHRHRGNTEAFF.

This rearrangement joins TRBV15 to TRBJ2-7; weak D call: TRBD2 (5 bases). CDR1 is LNHNV and CDR2 is YYDKDF in the germline V gene (reference sequence). The CDR3 runs 16 residues. Trimming pared 1 base from V and 3 bases from J, leaving 16 bases between. The CDR3 here is CATSRVLKDGDYEQYF. The CDR3 DNA reads TGTGCCACCAGCAGAGTACTGAAGGACGGGGACTACGAGCAGTACTTC.

This sequence joins TRBV5-4 and TRBJ1-1; weak D call: TRBD1 (5 bases). V lost 9 bases to trimming and J lost 0 bases, with 12 bases between them. This CDR3 region has 13 residues. Germline V gene lookup returns CDR1 SGHNT and CDR2 YYREEE (reference sequence). The CDR3 protein is CATQGGVNTEAFF. The DNA of the CDR3 is TGTGCCACCCAGGGAGGAGTGAACACTGAAGCTTTCTTT.

This chain joins TRBV12-5 and TRBJ2-6; D may match TRBD1 or TRBD2 (5 bases each). The CDR3 is 19 amino acids. Germline V gene sequence: CDR1 LGHNT, CDR2 FRNRAP. The V and J ends lost 0 bases and 0 bases respectively, with 15 bases between them. CDR3 residues: CASGLVHPGRVSGANVLTF. The CDR3 DNA follows: TGTGCTAGTGGTTTGGTACATCCGGGACGGGTCTCTGGGGCCAACGTCCTGACTTTC.

The sample holds a few counts of this clone. V and J are TRBV27 and TRBJ1-1; 8 bases are shared with TRBD1. Losses at the gene ends were 6 bases for V and 4 bases for J; bases not matched to a gene: 7. Germline V CDR1 and CDR2: MNHEY, SMNVEV (reference sequence). This CDR3 comprises 14 residues. Here the CDR3 reads CASSRTGGGTEAFF. In nucleotides, the CDR3 is TGTGCCAGCAGCCGAACAGGGGGGGGCACTGAAGCTTTCTTT.

The chain carries TRBV7-2 and TRBJ2-2; a weak D match, TRBD1 (6 bases). V lost 2 bases and J lost 2, with 9 bases in between. There are 15 residues in the CDR3. CDR1 and CDR2 from the germline V gene are SGHTA and FQGNSA. CDR3 sequence reads: CASSLSRGNTGELFF. CDR3 coding DNA: TGTGCCAGCAGCTTAAGCAGGGGAAACACCGGGGAGCTGTTTTTT.